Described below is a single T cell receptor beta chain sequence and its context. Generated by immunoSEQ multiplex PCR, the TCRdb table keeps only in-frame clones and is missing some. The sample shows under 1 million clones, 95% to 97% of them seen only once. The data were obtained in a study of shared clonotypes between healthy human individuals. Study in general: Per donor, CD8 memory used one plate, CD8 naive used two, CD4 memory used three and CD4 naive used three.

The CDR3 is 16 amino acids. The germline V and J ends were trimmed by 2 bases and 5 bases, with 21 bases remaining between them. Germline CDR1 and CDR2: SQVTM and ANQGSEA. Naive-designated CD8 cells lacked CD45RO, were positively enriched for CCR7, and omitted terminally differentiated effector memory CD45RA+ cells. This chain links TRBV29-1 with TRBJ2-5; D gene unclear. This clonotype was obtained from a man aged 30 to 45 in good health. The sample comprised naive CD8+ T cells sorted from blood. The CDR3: CSVEFELNPKRETQYF. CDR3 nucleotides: TGCAGCGTTGAATTTGAACTTAACCCTAAGAGGGAGACCCAGTACTTC.